Shown below are 14 T cell receptor beta chains from a single sample sequenced in a study of cytomegalovirus exposure and HLA in healthy donors (dated by TCRdb to about 2017). Library creation used the immunoSEQ multiplex PCR assay. A mixture of 60 forward primers for TCR Vbeta segments and 13 reverse primers for TCR Jbeta segments was used in the multiplex PCR. Held by TCRdb, this immuneACCESS table contains in-frame sequences only and omits some clones. Under half of the omission traces to an unresolved V gene where checked; the cause of the rest is unknown. The sample has 130,000 or so clones on record, 77% of them singletons. The ten largest account for roughly 6% of the sample. Input material: PBMCs. The receptors derive from a man aged 18 to 30 in good health and CMV-seropositive.

This clone was found once. The CDR3 loop reads CASSYSDRTQPQHF. CDR3 bases: TGTGCCAGCAGTTACTCGGACAGGACTCAGCCCCAGCATTTT. The genes are TRBV6-5 and TRBJ1-5; TRBD1 matches at 7 bases. Germline V CDR1 and CDR2: MNHEY, SVGAGI. The V gene end was trimmed by 0 bases and the J gene end by 6 bases; junction bases not matched to a gene: 2. CDR3 length equals 14 residues.

The chain joins TRBV7-2 to TRBJ2-1; D unresolved. Between the trimmed V and J ends, which lost 6 bases and 8 bases, there was a span of 5 bases. CDR3 length: 10 amino acids. Germline CDR1 is SGHTA and CDR2 is FQGNSA. In nucleotides, the CDR3 is TGTGCCAGCAGGGAGTATGAGCAGTTCTTC. The encoded protein is CASREYEQFF.

This clone appeared a few times. V usage is TRBV6-5 and J usage is TRBJ2-5; 11 bases are shared with TRBD2. The CDR3 sequence is 15 residues long. With 7 bases clipped from V and 5 bases from J, the junction kept 9 bases outside the gene matches. CDR1 is MNHEY and CDR2 is SVGAGI in the germline V gene. The CDR3 spells CASITRLAGPETQYF. DNA for the CDR3: TGTGCCAGCATCACCAGACTAGCGGGGCCGGAGACCCAGTACTTC.

This clone was observed a handful of times. The chain carries TRBV21-1 and TRBJ2-2; the DNA was not compared with TRBD1, the D call given in the table. TRBV21-1 corresponds to a pseudogene. CDR3 length: 15 residues. The CDR3 DNA is TGTGCCAGCAGCCCTTGGACAGCCTTCTCCGGGGAGCTGTTTTTT. The encoded protein is CASSPWTAFSGELFF.

The rearrangement uses TRBV7-9 and TRBJ1-2; 9 bases map to TRBD1. Unmatched junction bases numbered 3, after V lost 4 bases and J lost 6 bases. The CDR3 length is 13 residues. The germline V gene has CDR1 SEHNR and CDR2 FQNEAQ (reference sequence). CDR3 sequence (DNA): TGTGCCAGCAGCTCGACAGGGGGGGATGGCTACACCTTC. Residues: CASSSTGGDGYTF.

This chain connects TRBV27 to TRBJ1-2; D gene uncertain. This CDR3 spans 15 amino acids. The V and J ends lost 4 bases and 4 bases respectively, with 16 bases between them. The germline V gene encodes CDR1 MNHEY and CDR2 SMNVEV (reference sequence). CDR3 in DNA: TGTGCCAGCAGTTCCGGGAGCCCCACTAGCTATGGCTACACCTTC. Its protein product is CASSSGSPTSYGYTF.

The gene calls are TRBV30 and TRBJ2-5; D is perhaps TRBD1 (7 bases). The J call is doubtful: the DNA matches TRBJ2-7 better. This CDR3 is built from 14 residues. CDR1 and CDR2 (germline): GTSNPN, SVGIG (reference sequence). CDR3 sequence reads: CAWRLAGGSYEQYF. The DNA for the CDR3 is TGTGCCTGGAGACTAGCAGGGGGCTCCTACGAGCAGTACTTC.

The chain employs TRBV5-1 and TRBJ2-1; a weak D match, TRBD1 (7 bases). Germline V gene lookup returns CDR1 SGHRS and CDR2 YFSETQ. This CDR3 is 15 amino acids long. Trimming removed 1 base from V and 7 bases from J, with 15 bases in between. Here the CDR3 reads CASSLYGQEGNEQFF. The CDR3, as DNA: TGCGCCAGCAGCTTGTACGGACAGGAGGGGAATGAGCAGTTCTTC.

The chain is built from TRBV2 and TRBJ2-1; a possible D gene is TRBD2 (5 bases). CDR1 is SNHLY and CDR2 is FYNNEI in the germline V gene. This CDR3 contains 17 residues. The ends were cut back, 1 base at V and 1 base at J, with 14 bases in the middle. In DNA, the CDR3 is TGTGCCAGCAGTGAAGGAGAAGGGCTAGCATCCTACAATGAGCAGTTCTTC. Amino acids: CASSEGEGLASYNEQFF.

This clone came up once. This chain links TRBV6-6 with TRBJ2-5, with 9 positions matching TRBD1. Germline loops: CDR1 MNHNY, CDR2 SVGAGI (reference sequence). This CDR3 region has 14 residues. With 7 bases clipped from V and 5 bases from J, the junction kept 8 bases outside the gene matches. CDR3 sequence reads: CASNRQGVRETQYF. CDR3 sequence (DNA): TGTGCCAGCAACAGACAGGGGGTCAGGGAGACCCAGTACTTC.

The V and J genes are TRBV14 and TRBJ1-1; no firm D call. Trimming stripped 4 bases from V and 4 bases from J, with 7 bases between. CDR3 length: 12 amino acids. Germline CDR1 and CDR2: SGHDN and FVKESK. The CDR3 spells CASSPRLTEAFF. The CDR3 DNA reads TGTGCCAGCAGCCCTAGGCTCACTGAAGCTTTCTTT. The full variable domain, completed using reference TRBV14 and TRBJ1-1, is EAGVTQFPSHSVIEKGQTVTLRCDPISGHDNLYWYRRVMGKEIKFLLHFVKESKQDESGMPNNRFLAERTGGTYSTLKVQPAELEDSGVYFCASSPRLTEAFFGQGTRLTVV.

V is TRBV10-3 and J is TRBJ2-2; D is possibly TRBD1 (6 bases). V was shortened by 2 bases and J by 0 bases, with 16 bases between the two germline ends. Germline V gene data show CDR1 as ENHRY and CDR2 as SYGVKD. This CDR3 spans 18 amino acids. The CDR3 sequence is CAISEPRTDRTNTGELFF. CDR3 DNA sequence: TGTGCCATCAGTGAGCCCAGGACGGACAGAACGAACACCGGGGAGCTGTTTTTT.

This chain uses TRBV11-2 with TRBJ2-7; D is perhaps TRBD1 (8 bases). The V end lost 4 bases, the J end lost 2 bases, and 15 bases lay between the germline ends. CDR1 and CDR2 from the germline V gene are SGHAT and FQNNGV. CDR3 length: 15 amino acids. The CDR3: CASSSQGGAAYEQYF. As DNA, the CDR3 is TGTGCCAGCAGCTCACAGGGGGGGGCAGCCTACGAGCAGTACTTC. Looking up the rest from reference TRBV11-2 and TRBJ2-7 gives the full variable domain: EAGVAQSPRYKIIEKRQSVAFWCNPISGHATLYWYQQILGQGPKLLIQFQNNGVVDDSQLPKDRFSAERLKGVDSTLKIQPAKLEDSAVYLCASSSQGGAAYEQYFGPGTRLTVT.

The V gene is TRBV5-1, the J gene TRBJ2-1, with TRBD2 matching 10 bases. The CDR3 is made up of 15 amino acids. The V gene's germline CDR1 is SGHRS and CDR2 YFSETQ. Trimming removed 0 bases from V and 10 bases from J; junction bases left unmatched: 7. Here the CDR3 DNA reads TGCGCCAGCAGCTTGGAGCTAGCGGGAGAGGAGGAGCAGTTCTTC. Translation: CASSLELAGEEEQFF.